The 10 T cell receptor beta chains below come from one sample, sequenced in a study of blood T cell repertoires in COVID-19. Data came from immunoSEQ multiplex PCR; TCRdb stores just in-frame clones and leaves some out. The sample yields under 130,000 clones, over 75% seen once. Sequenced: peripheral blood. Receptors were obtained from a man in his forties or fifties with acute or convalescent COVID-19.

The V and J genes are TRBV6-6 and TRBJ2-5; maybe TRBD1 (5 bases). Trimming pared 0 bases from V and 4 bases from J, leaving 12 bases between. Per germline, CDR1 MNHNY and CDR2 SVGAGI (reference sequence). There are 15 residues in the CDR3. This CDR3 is CASSYSRVGLETQYF. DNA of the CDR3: TGTGCCAGCAGTTACTCAAGGGTGGGGCTAGAGACCCAGTACTTC.

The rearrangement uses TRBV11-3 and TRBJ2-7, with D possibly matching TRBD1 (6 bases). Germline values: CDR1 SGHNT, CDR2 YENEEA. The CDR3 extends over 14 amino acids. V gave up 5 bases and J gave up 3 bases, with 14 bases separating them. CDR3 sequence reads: CASSPTGSGYEQYF. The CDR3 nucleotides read TGTGCCAGCAGCCCAACAGGGTCCGGCTACGAGCAGTACTTC.

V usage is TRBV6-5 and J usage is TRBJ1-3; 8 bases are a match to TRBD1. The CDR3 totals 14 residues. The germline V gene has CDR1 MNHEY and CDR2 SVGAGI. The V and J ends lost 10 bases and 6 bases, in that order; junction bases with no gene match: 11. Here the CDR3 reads CAIGGQGAENTIYF. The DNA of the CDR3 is TGTGCCATTGGGGGGCAGGGGGCAGAAAACACCATATATTTT.

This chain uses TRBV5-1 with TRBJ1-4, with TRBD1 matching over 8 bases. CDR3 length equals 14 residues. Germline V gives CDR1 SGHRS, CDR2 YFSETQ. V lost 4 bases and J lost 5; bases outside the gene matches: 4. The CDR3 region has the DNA TGCGCCAGCAGCATGGGACAGGAAAATGAAAAACTGTTTTTT. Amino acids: CASSMGQENEKLFF.

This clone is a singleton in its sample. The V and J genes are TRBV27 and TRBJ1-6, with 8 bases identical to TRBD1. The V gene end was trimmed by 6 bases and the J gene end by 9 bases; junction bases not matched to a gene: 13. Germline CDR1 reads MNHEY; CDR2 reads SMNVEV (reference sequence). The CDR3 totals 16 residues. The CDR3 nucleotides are TGTGCCAGCAGCCCTAGGACAGGGCTTAGCGGTTCACCCCTCCACTTT. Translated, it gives CASSPRTGLSGSPLHF.

The CDR3 DNA follows: TGCGCCAGCAGCCAAGATGCAGGCTACAGCTCCTACGAGCAGTACTTC. It is translated as CASSQDAGYSSYEQYF. This chain connects TRBV4-1 to TRBJ2-7; the D is unclear. Germline lookup yields CDR1 MGHRA and CDR2 YSYEKL. Trimming removed 0 bases at V and 0 bases at J, with 12 bases between. This CDR3 is built from 16 residues.

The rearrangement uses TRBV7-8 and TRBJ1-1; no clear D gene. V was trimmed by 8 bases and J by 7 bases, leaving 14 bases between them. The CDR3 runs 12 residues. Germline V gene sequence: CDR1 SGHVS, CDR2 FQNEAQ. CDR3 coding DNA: TGTGCCAGCGGTTCACAAAGTGGTGAAGCTTTCTTT. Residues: CASGSQSGEAFF.

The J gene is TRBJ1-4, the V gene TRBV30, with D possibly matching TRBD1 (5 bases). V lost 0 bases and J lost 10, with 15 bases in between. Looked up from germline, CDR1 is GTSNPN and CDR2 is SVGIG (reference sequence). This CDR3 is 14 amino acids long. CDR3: CAWSVLSGGTKLFF. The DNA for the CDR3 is TGTGCCTGGAGTGTACTTTCGGGCGGGACAAAACTGTTTTTT.

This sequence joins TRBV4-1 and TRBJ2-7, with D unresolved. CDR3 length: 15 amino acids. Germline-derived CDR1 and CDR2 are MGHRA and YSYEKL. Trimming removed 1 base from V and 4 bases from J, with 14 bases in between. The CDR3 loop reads CASSQGADAVYEQYF. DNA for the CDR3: TGCGCCAGCAGCCAAGGGGCCGATGCAGTGTACGAGCAGTACTTC.

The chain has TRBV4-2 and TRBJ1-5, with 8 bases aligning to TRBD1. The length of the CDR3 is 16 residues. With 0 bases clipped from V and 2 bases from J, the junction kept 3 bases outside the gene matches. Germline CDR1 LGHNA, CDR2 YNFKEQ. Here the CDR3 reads CASSQDDRGGNQPQHF. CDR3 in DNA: TGTGCCAGCAGCCAAGACGACAGGGGAGGCAATCAGCCCCAGCATTTT.